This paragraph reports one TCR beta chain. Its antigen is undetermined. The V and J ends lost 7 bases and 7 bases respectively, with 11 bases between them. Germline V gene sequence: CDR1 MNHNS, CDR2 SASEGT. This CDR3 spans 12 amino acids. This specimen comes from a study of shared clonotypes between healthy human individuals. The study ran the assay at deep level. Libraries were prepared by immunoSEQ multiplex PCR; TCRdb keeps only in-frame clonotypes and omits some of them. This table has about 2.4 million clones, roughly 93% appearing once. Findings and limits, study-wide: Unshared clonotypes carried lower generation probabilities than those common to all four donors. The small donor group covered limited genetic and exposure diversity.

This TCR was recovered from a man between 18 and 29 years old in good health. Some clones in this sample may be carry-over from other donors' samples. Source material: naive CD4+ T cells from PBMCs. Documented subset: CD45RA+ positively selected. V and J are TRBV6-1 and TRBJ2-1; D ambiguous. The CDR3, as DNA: TGTGCCAGCACCGAAGGTTGGAATGAGCAGTTCTTC. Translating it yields CASTEGWNEQFF.